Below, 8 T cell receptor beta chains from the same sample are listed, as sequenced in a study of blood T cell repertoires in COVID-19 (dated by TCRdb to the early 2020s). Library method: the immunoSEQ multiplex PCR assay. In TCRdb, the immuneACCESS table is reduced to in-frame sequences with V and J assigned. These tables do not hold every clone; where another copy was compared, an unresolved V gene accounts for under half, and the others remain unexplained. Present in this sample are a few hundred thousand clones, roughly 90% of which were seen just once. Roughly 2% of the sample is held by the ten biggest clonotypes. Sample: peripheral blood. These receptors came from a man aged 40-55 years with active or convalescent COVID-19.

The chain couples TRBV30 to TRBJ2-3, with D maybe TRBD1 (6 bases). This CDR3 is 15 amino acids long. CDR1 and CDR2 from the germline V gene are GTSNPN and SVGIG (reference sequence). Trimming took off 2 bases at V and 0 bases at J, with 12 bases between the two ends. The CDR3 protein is CAWSPDSASTDTQYF. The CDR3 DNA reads TGTGCCTGGAGTCCGGACAGCGCTAGCACAGATACGCAGTATTTT.

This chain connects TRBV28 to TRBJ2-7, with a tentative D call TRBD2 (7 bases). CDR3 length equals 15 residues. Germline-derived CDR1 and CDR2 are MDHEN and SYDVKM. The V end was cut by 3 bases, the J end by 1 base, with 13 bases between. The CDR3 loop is CASSFRGGRSYEQYF. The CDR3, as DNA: TGTGCCAGCAGTTTTAGGGGGGGGCGTTCCTACGAGCAGTACTTC.

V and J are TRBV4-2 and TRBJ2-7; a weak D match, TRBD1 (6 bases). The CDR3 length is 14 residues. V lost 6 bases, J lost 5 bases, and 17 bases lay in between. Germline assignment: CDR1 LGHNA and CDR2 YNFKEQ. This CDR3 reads CASSGTGWLDEQYF. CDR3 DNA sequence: TGTGCCAGCAGTGGAACAGGGTGGTTAGACGAGCAGTACTTC.

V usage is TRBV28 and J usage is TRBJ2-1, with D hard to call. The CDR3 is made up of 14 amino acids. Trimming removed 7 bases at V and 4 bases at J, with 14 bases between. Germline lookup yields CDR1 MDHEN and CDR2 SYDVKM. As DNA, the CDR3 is TGTGCCAGCATCCCCGGCGGCAGATACAATGAGCAGTTCTTC. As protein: CASIPGGRYNEQFF.

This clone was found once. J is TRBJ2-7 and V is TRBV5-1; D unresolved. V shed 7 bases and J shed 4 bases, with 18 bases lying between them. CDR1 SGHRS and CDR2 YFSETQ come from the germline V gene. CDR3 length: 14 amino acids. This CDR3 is CASHPLGSRYEQYF. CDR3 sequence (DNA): TGCGCCAGCCACCCCCTGGGCAGTCGATACGAGCAGTACTTC.

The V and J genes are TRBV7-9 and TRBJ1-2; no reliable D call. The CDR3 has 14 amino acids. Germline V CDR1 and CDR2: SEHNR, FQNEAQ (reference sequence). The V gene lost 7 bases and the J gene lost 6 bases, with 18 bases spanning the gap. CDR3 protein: CASNPPMREDGYTF. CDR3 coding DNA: TGTGCCAGCAACCCCCCCATGAGGGAGGATGGCTACACCTTC.

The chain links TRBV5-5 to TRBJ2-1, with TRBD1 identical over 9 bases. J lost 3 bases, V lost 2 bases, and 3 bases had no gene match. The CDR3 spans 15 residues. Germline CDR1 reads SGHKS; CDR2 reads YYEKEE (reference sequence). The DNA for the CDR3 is TGTGCCAGCAGCTTAACGGACAGGGGCTACAATGAGCAGTTCTTC. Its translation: CASSLTDRGYNEQFF.

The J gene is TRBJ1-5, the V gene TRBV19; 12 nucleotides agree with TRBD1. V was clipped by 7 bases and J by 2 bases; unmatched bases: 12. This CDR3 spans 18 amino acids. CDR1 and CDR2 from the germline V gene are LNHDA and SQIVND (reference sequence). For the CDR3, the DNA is TGTGCCAGTACCGTATATGGGGGACAGGGGGCTGGCAATCAGCCCCAGCATTTT. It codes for CASTVYGGQGAGNQPQHF.